Listed below are T cell receptor beta chains from one sample, sequenced in a study of blood T cell repertoires in COVID-19. The method was immunoSEQ multiplex PCR; TCRdb's version includes in-frame clones alone and lacks a portion of them. The sample holds about 260,000 clones, around 87% seen once. The sequenced sample consisted of peripheral blood. Receptors originate from a woman between 50 and 59 years old with acute or convalescent COVID-19. Each CDR3 is given with its conserved first and last residue. D genes are given only for firm matches. For some rows the clone size is stated as once, few or many, or as a class when expanded; others skip it.

V gene,J gene,D gene,clone size,CDR3 protein,CDR3 DNA
TRBV29-1,TRBJ2-7,TRBD1,.,CSVDRTGDYEQYF,TGCAGCGTTGATAGGACAGGGGACTACGAGCAGTACTTC
TRBV5-5,TRBJ1-1,TRBD1,.,CASSSMDRDTEAFF,TGTGCCAGCAGCTCCATGGACAGGGACACTGAAGCTTTCTTT
TRBV4-1,TRBJ2-1,TRBD2,.,CASSQDRTSGSEDEQFF,TGCGCCAGCAGCCAAGATAGGACTAGCGGGAGTGAGGATGAGCAGTTCTTC
TRBV28,TRBJ1-1,TRBD1,.,CASSLTAYPQGVARMNTEAFF,TGTGCCAGCAGTTTAACGGCCTATCCGCAGGGGGTAGCCCGTATGAACACTGAAGCTTTCTTT
TRBV19,TRBJ1-4,TRBD1,.,CASSTRTGGNEKLFF,TGTGCCAGTAGTACCCGGACAGGCGGTAATGAAAAACTGTTTTTT
TRBV7-9,TRBJ1-3,TRBD1,.,CASSRPYRGGFGNTIYF,TGTGCCAGCAGCCGGCCCTACAGGGGTGGTTTTGGAAACACCATATATTTT
TRBV19,TRBJ1-1,.,once,CASSLRGIDTEAFF,TGTGCCAGTAGTCTTAGGGGAATTGACACTGAAGCTTTCTTT
TRBV11-2,TRBJ2-1,TRBD1,.,CASSLEVGTGTYNEQFF,TGTGCCAGCAGCTTAGAGGTCGGGACAGGGACCTACAATGAGCAGTTCTTC
TRBV6-6,TRBJ1-1,.,.,CAGGGGTEAFF,TGTGCCGGAGGGGGGGGCACTGAAGCTTTCTTT
TRBV5-5,TRBJ2-5,.,.,CASSGVSGEWETQYF,TGTGCCAGCAGCGGAGTTTCGGGGGAATGGGAGACCCAGTACTTC
TRBV3-1/TRBV3-2,TRBJ2-1,TRBD2,.,CASSPRLGLAGDEQFF,TGTGCCAGCAGCCCAAGACTGGGACTAGCGGGAGATGAGCAGTTCTTC